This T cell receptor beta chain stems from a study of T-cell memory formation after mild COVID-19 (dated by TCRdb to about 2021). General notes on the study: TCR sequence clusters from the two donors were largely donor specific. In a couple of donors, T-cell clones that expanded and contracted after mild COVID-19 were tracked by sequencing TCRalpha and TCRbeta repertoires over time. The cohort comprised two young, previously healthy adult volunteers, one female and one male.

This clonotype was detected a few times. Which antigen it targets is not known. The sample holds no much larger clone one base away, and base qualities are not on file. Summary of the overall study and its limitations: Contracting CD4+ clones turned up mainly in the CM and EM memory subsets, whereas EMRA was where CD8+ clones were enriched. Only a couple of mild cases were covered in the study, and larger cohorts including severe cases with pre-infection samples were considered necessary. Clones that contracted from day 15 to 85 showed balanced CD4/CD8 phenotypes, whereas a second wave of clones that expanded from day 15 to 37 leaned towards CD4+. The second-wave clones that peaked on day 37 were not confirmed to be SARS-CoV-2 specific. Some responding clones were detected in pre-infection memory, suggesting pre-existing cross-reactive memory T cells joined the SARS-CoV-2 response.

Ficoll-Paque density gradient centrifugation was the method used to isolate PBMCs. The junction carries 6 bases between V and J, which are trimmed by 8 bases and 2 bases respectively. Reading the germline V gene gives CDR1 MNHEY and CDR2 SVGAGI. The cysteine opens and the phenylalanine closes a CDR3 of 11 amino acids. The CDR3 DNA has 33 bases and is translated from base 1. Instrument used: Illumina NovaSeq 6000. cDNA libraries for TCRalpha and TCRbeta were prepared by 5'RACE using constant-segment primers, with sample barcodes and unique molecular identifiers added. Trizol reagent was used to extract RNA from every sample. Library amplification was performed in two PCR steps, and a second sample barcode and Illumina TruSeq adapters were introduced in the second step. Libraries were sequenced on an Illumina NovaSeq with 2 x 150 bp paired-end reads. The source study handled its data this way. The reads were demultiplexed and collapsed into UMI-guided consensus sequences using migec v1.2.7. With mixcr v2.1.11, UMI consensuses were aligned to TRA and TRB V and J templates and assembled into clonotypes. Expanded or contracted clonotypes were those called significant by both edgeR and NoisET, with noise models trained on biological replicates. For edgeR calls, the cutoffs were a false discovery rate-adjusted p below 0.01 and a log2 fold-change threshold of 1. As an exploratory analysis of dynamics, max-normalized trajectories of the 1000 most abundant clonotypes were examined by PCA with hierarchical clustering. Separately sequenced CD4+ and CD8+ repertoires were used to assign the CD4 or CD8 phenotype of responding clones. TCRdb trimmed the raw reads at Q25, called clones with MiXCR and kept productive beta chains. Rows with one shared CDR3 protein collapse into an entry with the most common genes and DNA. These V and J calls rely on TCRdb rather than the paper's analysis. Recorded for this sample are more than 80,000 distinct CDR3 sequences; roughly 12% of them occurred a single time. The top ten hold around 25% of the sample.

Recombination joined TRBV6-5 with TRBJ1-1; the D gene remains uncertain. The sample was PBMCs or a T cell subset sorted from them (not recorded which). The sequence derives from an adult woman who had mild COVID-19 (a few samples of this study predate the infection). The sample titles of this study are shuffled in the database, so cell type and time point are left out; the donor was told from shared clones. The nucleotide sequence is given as TGTGCCAGCGGCCCCAACACTGAAGCTTTCTTT. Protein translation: CASGPNTEAFF.